The clone carrying this TCR beta chain has only a few counts. One end of the junction does not line up with germline, which may come from a read error. The germline CDR1 and CDR2 sequences are SSHAT and FNYEAQ (reference sequence). This CDR3 comprises 18 residues. The sample comes from a study of molecular identifiers for immune sequencing clone quantification. TCRdb used MiXCR to reprocess the PCR reads, holding one entry per CDR3 protein. This table holds 250,000 to 350,000 distinct CDR3 sequences, 20% to 25% found once. Sample: naive CD8+ T cells from blood, with Jurkat cell RNA spiked in. Subset in this sample: FACS-sorted CD8+CD4-CCR7+CD45RA+ naive T cells. The sequence was obtained from a human donor in good health. Some libraries in this study had Jurkat cell RNA spiked in. This chain uses TRBV7-7 with TRBJ2-5, with TRBD1 matching over 10 bases. The chain's CDR3 is CASSPRGPGTGVQETQYF. The DNA of the CDR3 is TGTGCTAGCAGCCCGAGAGGCCCCGGGACAGGGGTCCAAGAGACCCAGTACTTC.